This T cell receptor beta chain derives from a study of shared clonotypes between healthy human individuals. V gave up 5 bases and J gave up 4 bases, with 21 bases separating them. There are 17 residues in the CDR3. The germline V gene encodes CDR1 PRHDT and CDR2 FYEKMQ (reference sequence). The data were produced by immunoSEQ multiplex PCR, yet TCRdb's version contains in-frame clones alone and is incomplete. The top ten clones hold over 0.12% of a sample with millions of clones, more than 90% of them seen once. This clone was detected ten times or more. The receptor's source is a man between 18 and 35 years old in good health. J is TRBJ2-1 and V is TRBV13, with D possibly TRBD2 on 6 matching bases. Sequenced: naive CD4+ T cells sorted from blood. Subset in this sample: CD45RA+ positively selected. CDR3 loop: CASSRPPEGGWYNEQFF. For the CDR3, the DNA is TGTGCCAGCAGCAGACCGCCGGAGGGAGGATGGTACAATGAGCAGTTCTTC.